Listed here are 27 T cell receptor beta chains from one sample, sequenced in a study of beta chain features in type 1 diabetes. Whole-study findings and limits: Patients with Type 1 diabetes showed moderately but significantly shorter TCRB CDR3s in all four CD4+ subsets.

No antigen is known for these receptors. The authors reverse transcribed all of the isolated RNA, so sequencing captured expressed TCRB transcripts. Sequencing used immunoSEQ multiplex PCR; TCRdb keeps in-frame clones, though not all of them. Among 550,000 to 850,000 clones listed, about an eighth were seen once. Material for sequencing was naive CD4+ T cells from blood. The receptors come from a man aged 18 to 30 with type 1 diabetes.

The chain has TRBV9 and TRBJ1-4; D not resolved. The V end lost 4 bases, the J end lost 7 bases, and 14 bases lay between the germline ends. The CDR3 runs to 14 residues. Germline V gene lookup returns CDR1 SGDLS and CDR2 YYNGEE. CDR3 in amino acids: CASSPGSGSEKLFF. The CDR3 coding sequence is TGTGCCAGCAGCCCCGGGTCGGGTTCTGAAAAACTGTTTTTT.

In its sample, this clone was seen a few times. This chain uses TRBV10-3 with TRBJ2-5, with no clear D. Germline CDR1 reads ENHRY; CDR2 reads SYGVKD. V dropped 5 bases and J dropped 2 bases, with 6 bases sitting between them. The CDR3 runs to 12 residues. The CDR3, as DNA: TGTGCCATCAGTCAGCTTCAAGAGACCCAGTACTTC. Translated, it gives CAISQLQETQYF.

The gene calls are TRBV19 and TRBJ1-4; D is uncertain. Between the trimmed V and J ends, which lost 5 bases and 8 bases, there was a span of 6 bases. From germline, CDR1 is LNHDA and CDR2 SQIVND (reference sequence). This CDR3 has 11 residues. CDR3: CASSGREKLFF. DNA of the CDR3: TGTGCCAGTAGTGGGCGCGAAAAACTGTTTTTT.

The rearrangement joins TRBV5-1 to TRBJ2-1, with 7 bases lining up with TRBD1. The V and J ends lost 4 bases and 0 bases, in that order; junction bases with no gene match: 7. CDR3 size: 16 residues. Looked up from germline, CDR1 is SGHRS and CDR2 is YFSETQ. The CDR3 here is CASSLGTANSYNEQFF. The CDR3 coding sequence is TGCGCCAGCAGCCTCGGGACAGCGAACTCCTACAATGAGCAGTTCTTC.

The chain employs TRBV6-5 and TRBJ1-1; D is ambiguous. Trimming left V 4 bases short and J 9 bases short, with 12 bases between. CDR1 is MNHEY and CDR2 is SVGAGI in the germline V gene. The CDR3 is made up of 12 amino acids. The CDR3 nucleotides read TGTGCCAGCAGTTCCACGGACGGGAAAGCTTTCTTT. Its translation is CASSSTDGKAFF.

The chain employs TRBV28 and TRBJ2-7; 10 nucleotides align to TRBD1. The CDR3 is 14 residues long. Germline CDR1 reads MDHEN; CDR2 reads SYDVKM. V was clipped by 8 bases and J by 5 bases; unmatched bases: 9. The CDR3 nucleotides read TGTGCCAGCGGGTCCGGGACAGGGGCAGACGAGCAGTACTTC. This sequence encodes CASGSGTGADEQYF. Full variable domain (missing parts from reference TRBV28 and TRBJ2-7): DVKVTQSSRYLVKRTGEKVFLECVQDMDHENMFWYRQDPGLGLRLIYFSYDVKMKEKGDIPEGYSVSREKKERFSLILESASTNQTSMYLCASGSGTGADEQYFGPGTRLTVT.

V is TRBV5-4 and J is TRBJ2-7; no reliable D call. V was pared by 2 bases and J by 4 bases, with 7 bases between. The CDR3 is made up of 12 amino acids. Germline-derived CDR1 and CDR2 are SGHNT and YYREEE (reference sequence). CDR3 sequence reads: CASSFTTYEQYF. The CDR3 nucleotides read TGTGCCAGCAGCTTTACCACTTACGAGCAGTACTTC. Looking up the rest from reference TRBV5-4 and TRBJ2-7 gives the full variable domain: ETGVTQSPTHLIKTRGQQVTLRCSSQSGHNTVSWYQQALGQGPQFIFQYYREEENGRGNFPPRFSGLQFPNYSSELNVNALELDDSALYLCASSFTTYEQYFGPGTRLTVT.

In this sample, this clone turned up a few times. This chain links TRBV7-9 with TRBJ2-5; a possible D gene is TRBD2 (5 bases). The V gene's germline CDR1 is SEHNR and CDR2 FQNEAQ (reference sequence). Trimming took 5 bases from V and 2 from J, leaving 18 bases between them. The CDR3 is 16 residues long. The CDR3, as DNA: TGTGCCAGCAGCCCCCGTGGGAGAAGTACTCAAGAGACCCAGTACTTC. Its translation: CASSPRGRSTQETQYF.

The gene calls are TRBV4-1 and TRBJ1-1, with 7 bases identical to TRBD1. The germline gives CDR1 MGHRA, CDR2 YSYEKL. The CDR3 contains 14 residues. Losses at the gene ends were 4 bases for V and 4 bases for J; bases not matched to a gene: 6. The CDR3 reads CASSPGRGSTEAFF. The CDR3 DNA follows: TGCGCCAGCAGCCCAGGCAGGGGGAGCACTGAAGCTTTCTTT.

V gene TRBV6-1 combines with J gene TRBJ1-5; D is uncertain. The V end lost 11 bases, the J end lost 2 bases, and 10 bases lay between the germline ends. The CDR3 has 12 residues. Germline loops: CDR1 MNHNS, CDR2 SASEGT. The CDR3 region is CALQVGNQPQHF. Here the CDR3 DNA reads TGTGCCCTCCAGGTAGGCAATCAGCCCCAGCATTTT.

V usage is TRBV6-5 and J usage is TRBJ2-1, with a possible D match to TRBD1 (5 bases). With 5 bases removed from V and 9 bases from J, the gap between germline ends came to 17 bases. The CDR3 spans 14 residues. Germline lookup yields CDR1 MNHEY and CDR2 SVGAGI. The CDR3 region has the DNA TGTGCCAGCAGTACCTCACCGCAGGGTGGTGAGCAGTTCTTC. This sequence encodes CASSTSPQGGEQFF.

The chain uses TRBV23-1 and TRBJ2-7; unclear D gene. TRBV23-1 is an open reading frame, and its role is uncertain. This CDR3 spans 13 amino acids. V lost 4 bases to trimming and J lost 6 bases, with 13 bases between them. CDR3 nucleotides: TGCGCCAGCAGTCTTCCCTGGTTTCTCGAGCAGTACTTC. Its translation is CASSLPWFLEQYF.

This chain connects TRBV6-6 to TRBJ2-7; 9 nucleotides match TRBD2. V lost 7 bases, J lost 1 base, and 5 bases stayed unmatched. Germline values: CDR1 MNHNY, CDR2 SVGAGI (reference sequence). This CDR3 region has 14 residues. The CDR3 coding sequence is TGTGCCAGCACCTCTAGCGGGGAATCCTACGAGCAGTACTTC. The encoded protein is CASTSSGESYEQYF.

This chain joins TRBV28 and TRBJ2-6; 7 positions match TRBD1. This CDR3 comprises 18 residues. Germline assignment: CDR1 MDHEN and CDR2 SYDVKM. The V and J ends lost 2 bases and 4 bases, in that order; junction bases with no gene match: 11. The chain's CDR3 is CASSLIGTELFGANVLTF. The CDR3 region has the DNA TGTGCCAGCAGTTTAATTGGGACAGAGCTTTTCGGGGCCAACGTCCTGACTTTC.

The V gene is TRBV5-1, the J gene TRBJ1-2, with a possible D match to TRBD1 (6 bases). Trimming removed 4 bases from V and 7 bases from J, with 17 bases in between. The length of the CDR3 is 14 residues. Per the germline V gene, CDR1 is SGHRS and CDR2 is YFSETQ. CDR3 DNA sequence: TGCGCCAGCAGCACAGGACAGACCCGGTCTGGCTACACCTTC. Residues: CASSTGQTRSGYTF.

J is TRBJ1-4 and V is TRBV6-5, with a weak D call TRBD1 (5 bases). Per the germline V gene, CDR1 is MNHEY and CDR2 is SVGAGI. The CDR3 is made up of 14 amino acids. Trimming shortened V by 2 bases and J by 8 bases, and 12 bases separated the two germline ends. The CDR3 DNA sequence: TGTGCCAGCAGTTACGGTGGACACGCGGAAAAACTGTTTTTT. This sequence encodes CASSYGGHAEKLFF.

The rearrangement joins TRBV10-3 to TRBJ2-3; 9 bases fit TRBD2. V was clipped by 6 bases and J by 6 bases; unmatched bases: 10. Looked up from germline, CDR1 is ENHRY and CDR2 is SYGVKD. The CDR3 has 15 residues. The CDR3 here is CAIRGIAGASDTQYF. For the CDR3, the DNA is TGTGCCATCAGGGGGATAGCGGGGGCGTCTGATACGCAGTATTTT.

In its sample, this clone was seen a few times. The chain combines TRBV2 with TRBJ1-1; D gene unclear. V gave up 7 bases and J gave up 5 bases, with 17 bases separating them. This CDR3 contains 14 residues. Germline CDR1 is SNHLY and CDR2 is FYNNEI. The CDR3 region is CASKVREGETEAFF. The CDR3 DNA reads TGTGCCAGCAAGGTGAGGGAAGGCGAAACTGAAGCTTTCTTT.

The rearrangement links TRBV18 to TRBJ2-5; D gene unclear. Deletions cut 4 bases from V and 2 bases from J, with 5 bases between. The CDR3 consists of 12 residues. Germline V lookup: CDR1 KGHSH, CDR2 LQKENI. For the CDR3, the DNA is TGTGCCAGCTCACTCAAACAAGAGACCCAGTACTTC. This gives the protein CASSLKQETQYF.

This clone was picked up a small number of times. The rearrangement uses TRBV4-1 and TRBJ2-3; D remains unclear. The CDR3 has 17 residues. The V gene's germline CDR1 is MGHRA and CDR2 YSYEKL. V dropped 0 bases and J dropped 2 bases, with 15 bases sitting between them. CDR3 sequence reads: CASSQDHRRQFTDTQYF. Written as DNA, the CDR3 is TGCGCCAGCAGCCAAGATCATCGGCGGCAGTTCACAGATACGCAGTATTTT.

The V gene is TRBV7-8, the J gene TRBJ2-3, with a tentative D call TRBD2 (5 bases). Trimming shortened V by 0 bases and J by 4 bases, and 5 bases separated the two germline ends. Germline V gives CDR1 SGHVS, CDR2 FQNEAQ. This CDR3 is 13 amino acids long. CDR3 sequence (DNA): TGTGCCAGCAGCTTAGCGGAGGCAGATACGCAGTATTTT. Amino acids: CASSLAEADTQYF.

This clone has just a few counts. This rearrangement joins TRBV7-2 to TRBJ2-3, with D tentatively TRBD1 (6 bases). The CDR3 totals 14 residues. CDR1 is SGHTA, CDR2 FQGNSA, per germline. V lost 3 bases to trimming and J lost 2 bases, with 9 bases between them. CDR3 amino acids: CASSLNRVTDTQYF. The CDR3 bases are TGTGCCAGCAGCTTGAACAGGGTCACAGATACGCAGTATTTT.

This clone was detected a few times. V and J are TRBV9 and TRBJ2-1; TRBD2 agrees at 9 bases. The CDR3 sequence is 16 residues long. Germline CDR1 is SGDLS and CDR2 is YYNGEE. V lost 0 bases, J lost 4 bases, and 5 bases stayed unmatched. CDR3 nucleotide sequence: TGTGCCAGCAGCGTAGGTCACCTAGCGGGATACAATGAGCAGTTCTTC. The encoded protein is CASSVGHLAGYNEQFF. Filled out from reference TRBV9 and TRBJ2-1, the complete variable domain reads DSGVTQTPKHLITATGQRVTLRCSPRSGDLSVYWYQQSLDQGLQFLIQYYNGEERAKGNILERFSAQQFPDLHSELNLSSLELGDSALYFCASSVGHLAGYNEQFFGPGTRLTVL.

This clone was recorded a few times. The chain employs TRBV7-9 and TRBJ1-1; unclear D gene. Between the trimmed V and J ends, which lost 4 bases and 7 bases, there was a span of 13 bases. The V gene's germline CDR1 is SEHNR and CDR2 FQNEAQ (reference sequence). CDR3 length equals 13 residues. DNA for the CDR3: TGTGCCAGCAGCTATATGGAAGGGAATGAAGCTTTCTTT. Protein product: CASSYMEGNEAFF. The full variable domain, rest sourced from reference TRBV7-9 and TRBJ1-1, is DTGVSQNPRHKITKRGQNVTFRCDPISEHNRLYWYRQTLGQGPEFLTYFQNEAQLEKSRLLSDRFSAERPKGSFSTLEIQRTEQGDSAMYLCASSYMEGNEAFFGQGTRLTVV.

J is TRBJ1-1 and V is TRBV5-8, with D possibly TRBD1 on 5 matching bases. The CDR3 is 14 residues long. The germline V gene has CDR1 SGHTS and CDR2 YDEGEE. Between the trimmed V and J ends, which lost 7 bases and 0 bases, there was a span of 13 bases. The CDR3 DNA reads as TGTGCCAGCCGCTGGACACTCTTGAACACTGAAGCTTTCTTT. Amino acids: CASRWTLLNTEAFF. The complete variable domain, with remaining parts taken from reference TRBV5-8 and TRBJ1-1, reads EAGVTQSPTHLIKTRGQQATLRCSPISGHTSVYWYQQALGLGLQFLLWYDEGEERNRGNFPPRFSGRQFPNYSSELNVNALELEDSALYLCASRWTLLNTEAFFGQGTRLTVV.

This clone appeared a few times. This chain joins TRBV28 and TRBJ2-7; D is unclear. Looked up from germline, CDR1 is MDHEN and CDR2 is SYDVKM. V lost 8 bases and J 1 base, leaving 12 bases between the germline ends. The CDR3 runs 13 residues. CDR3 sequence: CASLPSSSYEQYF. The CDR3 DNA is TGTGCCAGCCTCCCAAGCAGTTCCTACGAGCAGTACTTC.

This clone was counted only a few times. J is TRBJ2-6 and V is TRBV7-2; D not resolved. Germline V lookup: CDR1 SGHTA, CDR2 FQGNSA. V was clipped by 3 bases and J by 4 bases, with 10 bases between them. The CDR3 loop spans 15 amino acids. In DNA form, the CDR3 reads TGTGCCAGCAGCTTGGGTGGGGTCGGGGCCAACGTCCTGACTTTC. Its translation: CASSLGGVGANVLTF.